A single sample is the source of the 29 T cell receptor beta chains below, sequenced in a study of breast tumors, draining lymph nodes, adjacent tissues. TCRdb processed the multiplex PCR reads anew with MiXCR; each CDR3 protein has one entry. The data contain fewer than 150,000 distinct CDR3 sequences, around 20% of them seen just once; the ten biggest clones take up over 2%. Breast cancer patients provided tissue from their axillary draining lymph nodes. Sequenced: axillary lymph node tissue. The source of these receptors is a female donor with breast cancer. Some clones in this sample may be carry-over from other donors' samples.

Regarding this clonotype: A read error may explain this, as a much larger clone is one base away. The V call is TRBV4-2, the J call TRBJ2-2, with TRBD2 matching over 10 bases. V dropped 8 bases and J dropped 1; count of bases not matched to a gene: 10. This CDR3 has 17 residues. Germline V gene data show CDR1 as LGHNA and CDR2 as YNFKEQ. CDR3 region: CASGLGLAVLNTGELFF. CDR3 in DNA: TGTGCCAGCGGCCTAGGACTAGCGGTTCTGAACACCGGGGAGCTGTTTTTT.

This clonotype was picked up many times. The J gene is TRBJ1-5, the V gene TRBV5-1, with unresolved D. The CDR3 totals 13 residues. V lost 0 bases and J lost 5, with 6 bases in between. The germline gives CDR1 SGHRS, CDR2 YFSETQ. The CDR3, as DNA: TGCGCCAGCAGCTTGGGTCCCGATCAGCCCCAGCATTTT. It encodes CASSLGPDQPQHF.

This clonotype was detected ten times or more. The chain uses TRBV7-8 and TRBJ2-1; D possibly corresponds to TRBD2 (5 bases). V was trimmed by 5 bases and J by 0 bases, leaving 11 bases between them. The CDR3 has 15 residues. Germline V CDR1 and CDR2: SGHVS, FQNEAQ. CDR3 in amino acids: CASSPTAGSYNEQFF. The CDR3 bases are TGTGCCAGCAGCCCGACTGCGGGCTCCTACAATGAGCAGTTCTTC.

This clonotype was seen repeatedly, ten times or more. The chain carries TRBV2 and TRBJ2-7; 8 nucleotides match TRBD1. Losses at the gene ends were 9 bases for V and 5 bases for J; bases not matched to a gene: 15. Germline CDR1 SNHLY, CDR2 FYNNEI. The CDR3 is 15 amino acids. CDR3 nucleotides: TGTGCCAGTTCCGAGGGGCGACAGGGGTTCAACGAGCAGTACTTC. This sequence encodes CASSEGRQGFNEQYF.

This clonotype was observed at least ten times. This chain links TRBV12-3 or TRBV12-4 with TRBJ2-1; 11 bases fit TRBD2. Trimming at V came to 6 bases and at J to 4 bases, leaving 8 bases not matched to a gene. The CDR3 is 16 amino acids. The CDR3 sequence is CASSQRTSGPYNEQFF. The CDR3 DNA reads TGTGCCAGCAGCCAGAGGACTAGCGGGCCATACAATGAGCAGTTCTTC.

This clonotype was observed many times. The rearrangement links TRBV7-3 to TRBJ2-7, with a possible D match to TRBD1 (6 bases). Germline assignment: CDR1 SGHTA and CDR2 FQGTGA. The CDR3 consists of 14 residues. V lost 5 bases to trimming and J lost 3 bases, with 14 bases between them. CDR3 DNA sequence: TGTGCCAGCAGCCCAGGGGCAGGTAACTACGAGCAGTACTTC. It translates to CASSPGAGNYEQYF.

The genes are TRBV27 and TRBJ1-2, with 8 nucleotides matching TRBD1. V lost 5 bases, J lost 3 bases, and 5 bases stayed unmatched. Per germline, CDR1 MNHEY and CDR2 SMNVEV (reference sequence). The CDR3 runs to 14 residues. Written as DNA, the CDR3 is TGTGCCAGCAGTGACCCGGGACAGGACTATGGCTACACCTTC. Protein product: CASSDPGQDYGYTF.

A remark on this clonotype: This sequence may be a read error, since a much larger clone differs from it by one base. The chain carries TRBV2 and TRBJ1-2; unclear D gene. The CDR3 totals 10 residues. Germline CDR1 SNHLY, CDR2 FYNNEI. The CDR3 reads CASRTAGCTF. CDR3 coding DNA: TGTGCCAGCAGGACGGCAGGCTGCACCTTC.

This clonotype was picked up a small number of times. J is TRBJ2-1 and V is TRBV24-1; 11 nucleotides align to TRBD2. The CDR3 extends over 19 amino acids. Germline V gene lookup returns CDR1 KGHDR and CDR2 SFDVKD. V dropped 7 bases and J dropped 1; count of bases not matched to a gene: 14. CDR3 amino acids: CATSHGGRTSGSSYNEQFF. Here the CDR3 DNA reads TGTGCCACCAGCCATGGGGGGCGAACTAGCGGGAGTTCCTACAATGAGCAGTTCTTC.

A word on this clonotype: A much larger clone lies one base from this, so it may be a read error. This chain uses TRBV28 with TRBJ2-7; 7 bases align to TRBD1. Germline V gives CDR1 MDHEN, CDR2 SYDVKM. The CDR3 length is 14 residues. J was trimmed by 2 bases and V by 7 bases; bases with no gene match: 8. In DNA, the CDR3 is TGTGCCAGCACCACCCCGGGACAGCCCTACGAGCAGTACTTC. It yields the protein CASTTPGQPYEQYF.

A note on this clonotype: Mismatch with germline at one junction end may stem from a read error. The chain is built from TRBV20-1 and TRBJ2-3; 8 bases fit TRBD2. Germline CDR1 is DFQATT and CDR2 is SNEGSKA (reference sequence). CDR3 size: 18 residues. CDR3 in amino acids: CSARPGLEEPGGTVTQYF. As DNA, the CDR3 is TGCAGTGCTAGGCCGGGACTAGAAGAACCTGGGGGAACAGTTACGCAGTATTTT.

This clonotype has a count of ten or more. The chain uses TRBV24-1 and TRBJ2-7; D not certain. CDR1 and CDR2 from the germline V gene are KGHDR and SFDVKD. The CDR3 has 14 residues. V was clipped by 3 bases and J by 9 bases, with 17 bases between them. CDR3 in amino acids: CATSDQIAVDGQYF. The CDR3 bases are TGTGCCACCAGTGATCAAATTGCAGTAGACGGGCAGTACTTC.

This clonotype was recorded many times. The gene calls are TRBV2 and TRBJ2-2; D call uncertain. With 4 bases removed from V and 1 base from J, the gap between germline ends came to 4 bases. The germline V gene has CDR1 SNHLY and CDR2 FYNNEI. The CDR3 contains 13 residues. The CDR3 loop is CASSAVNTGELFF. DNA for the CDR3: TGTGCCAGCAGTGCAGTGAACACCGGGGAGCTGTTTTTT.

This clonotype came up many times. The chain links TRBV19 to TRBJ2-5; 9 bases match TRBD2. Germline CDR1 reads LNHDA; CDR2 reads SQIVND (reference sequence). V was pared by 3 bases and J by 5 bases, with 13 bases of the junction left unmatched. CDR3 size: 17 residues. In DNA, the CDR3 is TGTGCCAGTAGTATTGCGGGAGGGCCCTTAATTCGTGAGACCCAGTACTTC. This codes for CASSIAGGPLIRETQYF. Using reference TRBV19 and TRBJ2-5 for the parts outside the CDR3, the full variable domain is DGGITQSPKYLFRKEGQNVTLSCEQNLNHDAMYWYRQDPGQGLRLIYYSQIVNDFQKGDIAEGYSVSREKKESFPLTVTSAQKNPTAFYLCASSIAGGPLIRETQYFGPGTRLLVL.

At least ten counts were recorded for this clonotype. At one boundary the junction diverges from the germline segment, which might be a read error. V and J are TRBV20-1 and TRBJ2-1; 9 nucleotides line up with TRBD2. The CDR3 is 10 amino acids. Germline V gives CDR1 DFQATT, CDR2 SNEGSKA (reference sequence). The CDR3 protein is CSASTGLAAF. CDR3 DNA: TGCAGTGCTAGTACGGGACTAGCTGCCTTC.

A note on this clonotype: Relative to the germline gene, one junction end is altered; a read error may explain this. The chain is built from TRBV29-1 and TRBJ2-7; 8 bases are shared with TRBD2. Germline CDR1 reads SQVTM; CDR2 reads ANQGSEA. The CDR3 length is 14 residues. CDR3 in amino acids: CSVTGTRGSYVQYF. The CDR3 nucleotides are TGCAGCGTAACCGGGACTAGGGGCTCCTACGTGCAGTACTTC.

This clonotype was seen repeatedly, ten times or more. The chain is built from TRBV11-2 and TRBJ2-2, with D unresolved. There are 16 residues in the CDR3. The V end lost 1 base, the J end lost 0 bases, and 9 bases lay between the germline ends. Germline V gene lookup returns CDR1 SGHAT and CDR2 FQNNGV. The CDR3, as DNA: TGTGCCAGCAGCTTAGTTTACAGCCCGAACACCGGGGAGCTGTTTTTT. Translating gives CASSLVYSPNTGELFF.

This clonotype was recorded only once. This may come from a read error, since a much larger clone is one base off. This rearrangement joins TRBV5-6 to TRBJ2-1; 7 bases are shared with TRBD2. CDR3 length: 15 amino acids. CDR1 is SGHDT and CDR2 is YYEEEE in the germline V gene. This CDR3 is CACSWGLFSYNEQFF. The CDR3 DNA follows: TGTGCCTGCAGTTGGGGACTATTCTCCTACAATGAGCAGTTCTTC.

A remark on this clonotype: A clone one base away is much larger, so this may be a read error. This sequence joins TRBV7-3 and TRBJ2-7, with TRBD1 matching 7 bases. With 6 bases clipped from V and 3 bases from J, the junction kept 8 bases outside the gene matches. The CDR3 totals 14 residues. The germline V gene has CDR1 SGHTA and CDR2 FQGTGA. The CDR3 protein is CASSPTGTIYEQYF. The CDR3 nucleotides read TGTGCCAGCAGTCCGACAGGGACCATCTACGAGCAGTACTTC. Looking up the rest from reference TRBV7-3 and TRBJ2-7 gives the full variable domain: GAGVSQTPSNKVTEKGKYVELRCDPISGHTALYWYRQSLGQGPEFLIYFQGTGAADDSGLPNDRFFAVRPEGSVSTLKIQRTERGDSAVYLCASSPTGTIYEQYFGPGTRLTVT.

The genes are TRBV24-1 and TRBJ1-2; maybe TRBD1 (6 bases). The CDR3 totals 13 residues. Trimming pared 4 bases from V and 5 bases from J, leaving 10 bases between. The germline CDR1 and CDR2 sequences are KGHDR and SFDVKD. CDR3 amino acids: CATSEGGGYGYTF. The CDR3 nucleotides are TGTGCCACCAGTGAAGGAGGGGGGTATGGCTACACCTTC.

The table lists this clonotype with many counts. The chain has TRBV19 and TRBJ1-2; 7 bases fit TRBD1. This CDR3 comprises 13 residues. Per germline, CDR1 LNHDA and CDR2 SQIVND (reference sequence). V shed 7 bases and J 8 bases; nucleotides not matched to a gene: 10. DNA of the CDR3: TGTGCCAGTACACCAACAGGGGCTGGAGGCTACACCTTC. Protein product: CASTPTGAGGYTF.

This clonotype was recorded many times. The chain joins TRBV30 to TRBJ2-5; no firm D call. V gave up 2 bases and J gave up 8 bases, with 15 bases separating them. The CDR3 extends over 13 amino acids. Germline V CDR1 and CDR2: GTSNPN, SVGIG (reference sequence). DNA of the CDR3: TGTGCCTGGAGTAGAAGTGGGTTAATAACCCAGTACTTC. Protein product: CAWSRSGLITQYF.

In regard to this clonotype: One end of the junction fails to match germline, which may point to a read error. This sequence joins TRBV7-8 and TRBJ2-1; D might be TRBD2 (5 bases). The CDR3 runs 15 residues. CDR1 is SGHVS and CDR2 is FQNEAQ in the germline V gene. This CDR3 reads CASSVSGSSYNGQFF. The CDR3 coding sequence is TGTGCCAGCAGCGTAAGCGGTAGCTCCTACAATGGGCAGTTCTTC.

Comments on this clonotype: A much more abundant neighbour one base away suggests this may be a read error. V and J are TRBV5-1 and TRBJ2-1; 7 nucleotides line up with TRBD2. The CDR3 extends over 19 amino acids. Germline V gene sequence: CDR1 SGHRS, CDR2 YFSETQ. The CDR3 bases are TGCGCCGGCAGAAATTTGCTAGCGGTTCCTTCTCCAGGCGGCAATGAGCAGTTCTTC. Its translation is CAGRNLLAVPSPGGNEQFF.

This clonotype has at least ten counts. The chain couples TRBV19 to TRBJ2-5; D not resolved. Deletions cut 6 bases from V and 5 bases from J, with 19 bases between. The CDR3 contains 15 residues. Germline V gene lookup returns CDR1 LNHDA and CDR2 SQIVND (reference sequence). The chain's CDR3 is CASRPTGRVVETQYF. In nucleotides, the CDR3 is TGTGCCAGTAGACCCACGGGCCGGGTCGTGGAGACCCAGTACTTC.

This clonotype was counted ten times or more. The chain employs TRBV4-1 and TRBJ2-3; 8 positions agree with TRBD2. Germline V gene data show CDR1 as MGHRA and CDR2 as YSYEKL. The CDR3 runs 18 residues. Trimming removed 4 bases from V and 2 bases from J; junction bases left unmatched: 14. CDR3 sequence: CASSPLPGGEFHTDTQYF. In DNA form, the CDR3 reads TGCGCCAGCAGCCCGCTCCCCGGGGGGGAGTTTCACACAGATACGCAGTATTTT.

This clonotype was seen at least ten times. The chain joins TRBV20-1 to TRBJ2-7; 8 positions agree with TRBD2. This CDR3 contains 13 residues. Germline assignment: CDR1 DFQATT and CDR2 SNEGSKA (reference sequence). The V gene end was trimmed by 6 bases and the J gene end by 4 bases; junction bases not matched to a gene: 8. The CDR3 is CSASAGVRYEQYF. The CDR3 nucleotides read TGCAGTGCCTCAGCGGGAGTGCGATACGAGCAGTACTTC.

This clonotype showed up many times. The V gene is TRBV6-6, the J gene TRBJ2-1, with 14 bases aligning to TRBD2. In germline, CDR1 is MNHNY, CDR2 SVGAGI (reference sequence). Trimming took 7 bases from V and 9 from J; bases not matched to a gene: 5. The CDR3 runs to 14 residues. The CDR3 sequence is CASTGTSGGSEQFF. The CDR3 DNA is TGTGCCAGCACCGGGACTAGCGGGGGATCTGAGCAGTTCTTC.

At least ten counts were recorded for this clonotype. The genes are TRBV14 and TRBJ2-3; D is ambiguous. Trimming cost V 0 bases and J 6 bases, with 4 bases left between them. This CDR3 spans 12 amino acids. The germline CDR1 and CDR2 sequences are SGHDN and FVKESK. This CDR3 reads CASSQDSDTQYF. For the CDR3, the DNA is TGTGCCAGCAGCCAAGACTCGGATACGCAGTATTTT.